Given below is one T cell receptor (beta chain) in context. The data were obtained in a study of technical replicates of blood from several donors. The CDR3 contains 14 residues. J was trimmed by 3 bases and V by 4 bases; bases with no gene match: 6. The germline CDR1 and CDR2 sequences are SGDLS and YYNGEE. Sequencing was performed with immunoSEQ multiplex PCR; in TCRdb, only in-frame clones are kept and a portion is missing. The table includes over 70,000 clones, approximately 94% detected once. Input material: T cells isolated from PBMCs. The chain couples TRBV9 to TRBJ1-2, with 7 bases aligning to TRBD1. This TCR derives from a human donor in good health. The CDR3 spells CASSLRGTDYGYTF. In nucleotides, the CDR3 is TGTGCCAGCAGCCTGAGAGGGACAGACTATGGCTACACCTTC.